Below are 10 T cell receptor beta chains sequenced from a single sample in a study of T cell repertoires in cytomegalovirus infection. TCRdb passed the reads through MiXCR, listing each CDR3 protein once. The table has 500,000 or so distinct CDR3 sequences, 16% seen once. Sequences were obtained from CD8+ T cells from PBMCs. These TCRs come from a human donor in good health (CMV status not recorded). Some clones in this sample may be carry-over from other donors' samples.

This clonotype has at least ten counts. The chain combines TRBV7-2 with TRBJ2-7, with TRBD2 matching over 8 bases. CDR3 length equals 15 residues. Germline values: CDR1 SGHTA, CDR2 FQGNSA. The V gene end was trimmed by 3 bases and the J gene end by 3 bases; junction bases not matched to a gene: 7. CDR3 coding DNA: TGTGCCAGCAGCTTGGGACTAGGGAAAGACTACGAGCAGTACTTC. Its protein product is CASSLGLGKDYEQYF.

In this sample, this clonotype turned up many times. The V call is TRBV12-3 or TRBV12-4, the J call TRBJ2-1; D is perhaps TRBD2 (5 bases). The CDR3 runs 13 residues. The germline V and J ends were trimmed by 3 bases and 7 bases, with 10 bases remaining between them. Here the CDR3 DNA reads TGTGCCAGCAGTTTGGAGGTGTCAAATGAGCAGTTCTTC. Its protein product is CASSLEVSNEQFF.

This clonotype was counted ten times or more. The chain uses TRBV4-1 and TRBJ2-1; no definite D call. This CDR3 contains 16 residues. The ends were cut back, 0 bases at V and 0 bases at J, with 9 bases in the middle. CDR1 MGHRA and CDR2 YSYEKL come from the germline V gene. Here the CDR3 reads CASSQDRATSYNEQFF. Written as DNA, the CDR3 is TGCGCCAGCAGCCAAGATCGAGCTACCTCCTACAATGAGCAGTTCTTC.

This clonotype was seen many times. CDR3 sequence: CASSFGLAYNEQFF. CDR3 bases: TGTGCCAGCAGTTTCGGTCTAGCCTACAATGAGCAGTTCTTC. The V and J genes are TRBV12-3 or TRBV12-4 and TRBJ2-1; D uncertain. The CDR3 is 14 residues long. V was trimmed by 3 bases and J by 2 bases, leaving 8 bases between them.

This clonotype was observed a handful of times. The chain couples TRBV5-4 to TRBJ2-7; the match to TRBD2 covers 7 bases. Germline values: CDR1 SGHNT, CDR2 YYREEE (reference sequence). There are 16 residues in the CDR3. V shed 1 base, J shed 2 bases, and the junction held 9 bases outside the gene matches. CDR3 residues: CASSLSGGGGTYEQYF. The CDR3 region has the DNA TGTGCCAGCAGCTTGTCGGGGGGTGGGGGTACCTACGAGCAGTACTTC. Using reference TRBV5-4 and TRBJ2-7 for the parts outside the CDR3, the full variable domain is ETGVTQSPTHLIKTRGQQVTLRCSSQSGHNTVSWYQQALGQGPQFIFQYYREEENGRGNFPPRFSGLQFPNYSSELNVNALELDDSALYLCASSLSGGGGTYEQYFGPGTRLTVT.

This clonotype was counted only a few times. A much larger clone is a single base away; this may be a read error. J is TRBJ2-1 and V is TRBV2; D is perhaps TRBD2 (6 bases). CDR3 length equals 14 residues. Trimming took off 6 bases at V and 3 bases at J, with 12 bases between the two ends. Looked up from germline, CDR1 is SNHLY and CDR2 is FYNNEI. Here the CDR3 DNA reads TGTGCCAGCAGGGGACCGGGGGTCTACAATGAGCAGTTCTTC. It is translated as CASRGPGVYNEQFF.

There are a few counts of this clonotype. V gene TRBV15 combines with J gene TRBJ2-7; possibly TRBD1 or TRBD2 for D (5 bases each). V lost 3 bases and J lost 3, with 9 bases in between. Per germline, CDR1 LNHNV and CDR2 YYDKDF (reference sequence). This CDR3 spans 13 amino acids. The CDR3 protein is CATSSGTRYEQYF. The CDR3 DNA reads TGTGCCACCAGCAGCGGGACGCGCTACGAGCAGTACTTC.

This clonotype has ten or more counts. The chain is built from TRBV11-2 and TRBJ1-2; 7 nucleotides match TRBD1. CDR3 length: 13 residues. V dropped 3 bases and J dropped 12; count of bases not matched to a gene: 10. CDR1 and CDR2 (germline): SGHAT, FQNNGV. The CDR3 nucleotides read TGTGCCAGCAGCTTCGAGGGGACAGAGCCTAACACCTTC. This codes for CASSFEGTEPNTF.

Regarding this clonotype: The junction does not match germline at one end; this may be a read error. The chain joins TRBV20-1 to TRBJ2-7; possibly TRBD1 for D (6 bases). CDR1 DFQATT and CDR2 SNEGSKA come from the germline V gene (reference sequence). The CDR3 spans 14 residues. The chain's CDR3 is CSAPGHGATYEKYF. The CDR3 coding sequence is TGCAGTGCTCCGGGACATGGGGCGACCTACGAGAAGTACTTC.

Turning to this clonotype: Germline is not matched at one junction end, which may reflect a read error. The DNA of the CDR3 is TGTTCCAGCAGTTTCCGGGCGCAGGTAAATGAGCAGTTCTTC. It yields the protein CSSSFRAQVNEQFF. V gene TRBV6-2 or TRBV6-3 combines with J gene TRBJ2-1; D is unresolved. The CDR3 is made up of 14 amino acids. Per germline, CDR1 MNHEY and CDR2 SVGEGT.